Listed below are T cell receptor beta chains from one sample, sequenced in a study of blood T cells in healthy people across ages. TCRdb re-called the 5' RACE reads with MiXCR, one entry per CDR3 protein. The table has hundreds of thousands of distinct CDR3 sequences, approximately 50% seen once. The sequenced material came from blood. The receptors stem from a woman aged 55-70 years in good health. The CDR3 runs from the conserved cysteine through the conserved F or W. The D gene is left open where the match is weak. Size tells how often a clone was seen (once, few, many) or the class of an expanded clone, and some rows leave it out.

len,j_gene,v_gene,abundance,d_gene,CDR3nt,CDR3aa
16,TRBJ2-3,TRBV27,many,NA,TGTGCCAGCAGTTTAACAGTCCGGGAATTCTCGGATACGCAGTATTTT,CASSLTVREFSDTQYF
14,TRBJ1-4,TRBV29-1,few,NA,TGCAGCGCGGTCGCCAGGACAGATAATGAAAAACTGTTTTTT,CSAVARTDNEKLFF
14,TRBJ1-2,TRBV4-3,few,NA,TGCGCCAGCAGCCAAGTAGGTCGGCTGGGAGGCTACACCTTC,CASSQVGRLGGYTF
14,TRBJ2-7,TRBV7-2,many,TRBD1,TGTGCCAGCAGCCCACAGGGGGCTATTTACGAGCAGTACTTC,CASSPQGAIYEQYF
16,TRBJ2-5,TRBV29-1,NA,TRBD1,TGCAGCGTTTTCCAGGGGACGGACAGGGGCCTCAATGAGCAGTACTTC,CSVFQGTDRGLNEQYF
13,TRBJ1-2,TRBV15,NA,NA,TGTGCCACCAGCAGAGGTTCAGGGGCTGGCTACACCTTC,CATSRGSGAGYTF
13,TRBJ2-2,TRBV12-3/TRBV12-4,NA,NA,TGTGCCAGCAGTTTGCCAAATGGCGGGGAGCTGTTTTTT,CASSLPNGGELFF
11,TRBJ2-5,TRBV19,NA,NA,TGTGCCAGTAGTATCGGTGAGACCCGGTACTTC,CASSIGETRYF
9,TRBJ2-5,TRBV20-1,NA,NA,TGCAGTGCTAGGGAGACCCAGTACTTC,CSARETQYF
12,TRBJ1-1,TRBV7-2,NA,TRBD1,TGTGCCAGCGGGGGACAGTACACTGAAGCTTTCTTT,CASGGQYTEAFF
15,TRBJ2-1,TRBV20-1,NA,TRBD2,TGCAGTGCTAGAGATCCCAGCGGGAGAAGGGCTGAGCAGTTCTTC,CSARDPSGRRAEQFF
13,TRBJ2-3,TRBV7-3,NA,NA,TGTGCCAGCAGCTTTTGGGGGGCAGATACGCAGTATTTT,CASSFWGADTQYF
13,TRBJ1-5,TRBV4-3,NA,NA,TGCGCCAGCAGCCAAGAGAGAAATCAGCCCCAGCATTTT,CASSQERNQPQHF
15,TRBJ1-6,TRBV4-2,few,NA,TGTGCCAGCAGCCAAGAGGGTCGCGGTAATTCACCCCTCCACTTT,CASSQEGRGNSPLHF
14,TRBJ2-1,TRBV7-9,NA,NA,TGTGCCAGCAGCGAAGCAGGGGTGGACTACGAGCAGTTCTTC,CASSEAGVDYEQFF
14,TRBJ2-5,TRBV6-6,NA,TRBD2,TGTGCCAGCAGTTACGTAGCGGGAGTAGAGACCCAGTACTTC,CASSYVAGVETQYF
17,TRBJ2-1,TRBV6-2/TRBV6-3,NA,TRBD2,TGTGCTAGCAGTTACCTTCATATAGCGGGAGGTCTGGATGAGCAGTTCTTC,CASSYLHIAGGLDEQFF
14,TRBJ1-5,TRBV30,NA,NA,TGTGCCTGGAGCGGCGGCAGCGGAAATCAGCCCCAGCATTTT,CAWSGGSGNQPQHF
13,TRBJ2-1,TRBV13,NA,NA,TGTGCCAGCAGCTTCGAAGGGGGCAATGAGCAGTTCTTC,CASSFEGGNEQFF
14,TRBJ2-3,TRBV20-1,few,NA,TGCAGTGCTAGAGACCGGCCCCCAGGGGATACGCAGTATTTT,CSARDRPPGDTQYF
11,TRBJ2-7,TRBV7-2,many,NA,TGTGCCAGCAGCTCAGTTGGCGAGCAGTACTTC,CASSSVGEQYF
16,TRBJ1-2,TRBV4-2,NA,TRBD1,TGTGCCAGCAGCCGACATGGACAGGGGGAGCGAGGGGGCTACACCTTC,CASSRHGQGERGGYTF
17,TRBJ2-7,TRBV10-3,NA,NA,TGTGCCATCAGTGAGGTAACCACAGGACCTACCTCCTACGAGCAGTACTTC,CAISEVTTGPTSYEQYF
13,TRBJ1-2,TRBV12-3/TRBV12-4,few,NA,TGTGCCAGCAGTTTTGGAGGGATCTATGGCTACACCTTC,CASSFGGIYGYTF
12,TRBJ2-1,TRBV7-9,many,NA,TGTGCCAGCAGCCCCTGGGGGAATGAGCAGTTCTTC,CASSPWGNEQFF
15,TRBJ2-1,TRBV4-2,NA,NA,TGTGCCAGCAGCCTCGGGGAGCAAAGTGGGGGTGAGCAGTTCTTC,CASSLGEQSGGEQFF
16,TRBJ2-3,TRBV7-2,NA,TRBD2,TGTGCCAGCAGCTTATGGACTAGCGGGGCCACAGGTACGCAGTATTTT,CASSLWTSGATGTQYF
15,TRBJ1-4,TRBV5-1,NA,NA,TGCGCCAGCAGCCGAAGCCGGGCCTCCGGGGAAAAACTGTTTTTT,CASSRSRASGEKLFF
13,TRBJ2-7,TRBV20-1,NA,TRBD2,TGCAGTGCGTTCGGGGGGAGCTCCTACGAGCAGTACTTC,CSAFGGSSYEQYF
12,TRBJ1-4,TRBV7-9,NA,NA,TGTGCCAGCAGCTTATTGATGGATAAACTGTTTTTT,CASSLLMDKLFF
15,TRBJ2-1,TRBV7-3,NA,TRBD1,TGTGCCAGCAGCGTGACAGGGGGCAACGGGAATGAGCAGTTCTTC,CASSVTGGNGNEQFF
14,TRBJ2-7,TRBV20-1,NA,NA,TGCAGTGCTACCCCGGGCAAAGGAGCCTACGAGCAGTACTTC,CSATPGKGAYEQYF
16,TRBJ2-1,TRBV7-9,few,NA,TGTGCCAGTAGCTCTCTCGCGGGGAGCTCCTACAATGAGCAGTTCTTC,CASSSLAGSSYNEQFF
16,TRBJ1-1,TRBV18,few,NA,TGTGCCAGCTCACCGGTGTTGAGGGCCTCCAACACTGAAGCTTTCTTT,CASSPVLRASNTEAFF
14,TRBJ2-3,TRBV2,NA,TRBD1,TGTGCCAGCAGGACAGGGGGCGGGACAGATACGCAGTATTTT,CASRTGGGTDTQYF
13,TRBJ2-3,TRBV6-2/TRBV6-3,NA,TRBD2,TGTGCCAGCAGTTACGCGGGGGAAGATACGCAGTATTTT,CASSYAGEDTQYF
15,TRBJ2-7,TRBV20-1,NA,TRBD1,TGCAGTGCCTCTTCCAAACAGGGGGCCCTCTACGAGCAGTACTTC,CSASSKQGALYEQYF
13,TRBJ2-5,TRBV6-5,NA,TRBD2,TGTGCCAGCGGGAGACTAGCCCAAGAGACCCAGTACTTC,CASGRLAQETQYF
14,TRBJ2-7,TRBV21-1,NA,NA,TGTGCCAGCACGGCCAGGCCCCCTCCCGACGAGCAGTACTTC,CASTARPPPDEQYF
13,TRBJ2-5,TRBV7-9,NA,NA,TGTGCCAGCAGCTCTGGACAGGAGGGGACCCAGTACTTC,CASSSGQEGTQYF
15,TRBJ2-7,TRBV6-2/TRBV6-3,NA,TRBD2,TGTGCCAGCAGCCCCGGGACTAGCGTTTGGGGCGAGCAGTACTTC,CASSPGTSVWGEQYF
18,TRBJ2-5,TRBV7-2,NA,TRBD2,TGTGCCAGCAGCTCGCCAGGGACTAGCGGGAGCTCCCAAAAGACCCAGTACTTC,CASSSPGTSGSSQKTQYF
17,TRBJ2-3,TRBV24-1,NA,NA,TGTGCCACCAGTGACCCAACCGGGACGGCTAACACAGATACGCAGTATTTT,CATSDPTGTANTDTQYF
13,TRBJ2-2,TRBV27,NA,NA,TGTGCCAGCAGTCCCCGGGTCACCGGGGAGCTGTTTTTT,CASSPRVTGELFF
16,TRBJ2-2,TRBV29-1,few,TRBD2,TGCAGGGTCGGACTAGCGGGTCCTAACAACACCGGGGAGCTGTTTTTT,CRVGLAGPNNTGELFF
14,TRBJ1-1,TRBV5-6,NA,NA,TGTGCCAGCAGCTACTTGGACAAGAACACTGAAGCTTTCTTT,CASSYLDKNTEAFF